The clone carrying this T cell receptor (beta chain) was found once. The source of the sample is a study of blood T cell repertoires in COVID-19. Whole-study context: The United States, Italy and Spain supplied acute and convalescent COVID-19 samples. The analysed material was cDNA or gDNA that came from T cells, B-cell-depleted T cells, or PBMCs.

Per germline, CDR1 LGHDT and CDR2 YNNKEL (reference sequence). The CDR3 consists of 17 residues. With 1 base clipped from V and 8 bases from J, the junction kept 11 bases outside the gene matches. Original processing notes: The authors estimated nucleated cell counts from reference gene primer amplification. Clones were sequenced by immunoSEQ multiplex PCR, and TCRdb holds only the in-frame ones, with some missing. V and J calls and clone size come straight from that table; D and trimming were deduced from the DNA. The sample carries 100,000 to 130,000 clones, 80% to 95% recorded once. Sequenced: peripheral blood. This chain links TRBV3-1 (or the pseudogene TRBV3-2) with TRBJ2-2; 9 bases agree with TRBD1. This clonotype originated in a woman aged 25-40 years with acute or convalescent COVID-19. CDR3 in amino acids: CASSQVGTGGAGGELFF. The CDR3 bases are TGTGCCAGCAGCCAAGTAGGAACAGGGGGCGCAGGTGGGGAGCTGTTTTTT.